The rows below give T cell receptor beta chains drawn from one sample of a study of T cells after yellow fever vaccination. TCRdb itself ran the 5' RACE reads through MiXCR, one entry per CDR3 protein. Here the sample spans more than 250,000 distinct CDR3 sequences, roughly 6.8% being singletons. The sample was PBMCs, taken about 49 days after the first yellow fever vaccination. Receptors were obtained from a man aged 18 to 29 who received the YFV17D yellow fever vaccine. The CDR3 runs from the conserved cysteine through the conserved F or W. The D gene is left open where the match is weak. The size field is filled for only some rows; it gives once, few, many or a size class.

clone size: NA
D gene: NA
V gene: TRBV6-1
J gene: TRBJ1-5
CDR3 protein: CASSNADNQPQHF
CDR3 DNA: TGTGCCAGCAGTAATGCGGACAATCAGCCCCAGCATTTT

clone size: few
D gene: NA
V gene: TRBV4-1
J gene: TRBJ1-2
CDR3 protein: CASSPTGVNNYGYTF
CDR3 DNA: TGCGCCAGCAGCCCCACGGGGGTTAACAACTATGGCTACACCTTC

clone size: NA
D gene: NA
V gene: TRBV12-3/TRBV12-4
J gene: TRBJ2-3
CDR3 protein: CASREEGRPDTQYF
CDR3 DNA: TGTGCCAGCAGGGAGGAGGGGCGCCCAGATACGCAGTATTTT

clone size: few
D gene: NA
V gene: TRBV5-1
J gene: TRBJ2-6
CDR3 protein: CASSLGAPGSGANVLTF
CDR3 DNA: TGCGCCAGCAGCTTGGGGGCCCCTGGCTCTGGGGCCAACGTCCTGACTTTC

clone size: NA
D gene: NA
V gene: TRBV5-1
J gene: TRBJ2-2
CDR3 protein: CASRKTGTGELFF
CDR3 DNA: TGCGCCAGCAGGAAAACGGGCACCGGGGAGCTGTTTTTT

clone size: NA
D gene: NA
V gene: TRBV20-1
J gene: TRBJ2-1
CDR3 protein: CSAIRSIAGNLKNEQFF
CDR3 DNA: TGCAGTGCTATCCGCTCCATCGCGGGAAACCTTAAAAATGAGCAGTTCTTC

clone size: few
D gene: NA
V gene: TRBV3-1
J gene: TRBJ2-5
CDR3 protein: CASSRPGRQETQYF
CDR3 DNA: TGTGCCAGCAGCCGACCGGGGCGGCAAGAGACCCAGTACTTC

clone size: NA
D gene: NA
V gene: TRBV29-1
J gene: TRBJ2-3
CDR3 protein: CSVEDRGSTDTQYF
CDR3 DNA: TGCAGCGTTGAAGATCGCGGGTCCACAGATACGCAGTATTTT

clone size: NA
D gene: NA
V gene: TRBV5-6
J gene: TRBJ2-6
CDR3 protein: CASSLAWGPGANVLTF
CDR3 DNA: TGTGCCAGCAGCTTGGCCTGGGGGCCCGGGGCCAACGTCCTGACTTTC

clone size: NA
D gene: NA
V gene: TRBV18
J gene: TRBJ1-5
CDR3 protein: CASPPPRRDSNQPQHF
CDR3 DNA: TGTGCCAGCCCACCCCCGCGCAGGGATAGCAATCAGCCCCAGCATTTT

clone size: many
D gene: TRBD2
V gene: TRBV12-3/TRBV12-4
J gene: TRBJ2-1
CDR3 protein: CATAQGLAGYNEQFF
CDR3 DNA: TGTGCCACCGCCCAGGGGCTAGCGGGTTACAATGAGCAGTTCTTC

clone size: few
D gene: NA
V gene: TRBV11-2
J gene: TRBJ2-1
CDR3 protein: CASSQLASRPNEQFF
CDR3 DNA: TGTGCCAGCAGTCAGTTGGCCTCGCGGCCCAATGAGCAGTTCTTC

clone size: NA
D gene: NA
V gene: TRBV2
J gene: TRBJ2-5
CDR3 protein: CASSEVGWAETQYF
CDR3 DNA: TGTGCCAGCAGTGAAGTCGGCTGGGCAGAGACCCAGTACTTC

clone size: NA
D gene: NA
V gene: TRBV2
J gene: TRBJ1-5
CDR3 protein: CASSPRGMQQPQHF
CDR3 DNA: TGTGCCAGCAGTCCGCGGGGCATGCAACAGCCCCAGCATTTT

clone size: many
D gene: NA
V gene: TRBV5-6
J gene: TRBJ2-5
CDR3 protein: CASSLVSDPQYF
CDR3 DNA: TGTGCCAGCAGCTTGGTTTCCGATCCCCAGTACTTC

clone size: many
D gene: NA
V gene: TRBV5-1
J gene: TRBJ1-1
CDR3 protein: CASSLEPQNTEAFF
CDR3 DNA: TGCGCCAGCAGCTTGGAACCACAGAACACTGAAGCTTTCTTT

clone size: many
D gene: TRBD2
V gene: TRBV6-5
J gene: TRBJ2-3
CDR3 protein: CASRTTEAGSFGTDTQYF
CDR3 DNA: TGTGCCAGCAGAACGACTGAAGCGGGGTCCTTCGGCACAGATACGCAGTATTTT

clone size: NA
D gene: NA
V gene: TRBV7-3
J gene: TRBJ2-3
CDR3 protein: CACSPTGTDTQYF
CDR3 DNA: TGTGCCTGCAGCCCTACTGGAACAGATACGCAGTATTTT

clone size: few
D gene: NA
V gene: TRBV5-6
J gene: TRBJ2-7
CDR3 protein: CASNWNGYEQYF
CDR3 DNA: TGTGCCAGCAATTGGAACGGATACGAGCAGTACTTC

clone size: few
D gene: TRBD2
V gene: TRBV7-6
J gene: TRBJ2-2
CDR3 protein: CASSPTSGGSGELFF
CDR3 DNA: TGTGCCAGCAGCCCGACTAGCGGGGGAAGCGGGGAGCTGTTTTTT

clone size: NA
D gene: TRBD1
V gene: TRBV12-3/TRBV12-4
J gene: TRBJ2-3
CDR3 protein: CACSLGQGGKKKTDTQYF
CDR3 DNA: TGTGCCTGCAGTTTAGGACAGGGCGGCAAGAAGAAGACAGATACGCAGTATTTT

clone size: NA
D gene: NA
V gene: TRBV28
J gene: TRBJ1-5
CDR3 protein: CASSPITSSNQPQHF
CDR3 DNA: TGTGCCAGCAGTCCAATCACCTCTAGCAATCAGCCCCAGCATTTT

clone size: NA
D gene: NA
V gene: TRBV21-1
J gene: TRBJ1-3
CDR3 protein: CASSKGPRPGGSGNTIYF
CDR3 DNA: TGTGCCAGCAGCAAAGGCCCCAGACCAGGGGGCTCTGGAAACACCATATATTTT

clone size: NA
D gene: TRBD1
V gene: TRBV5-1
J gene: TRBJ2-2
CDR3 protein: CASSLGDRVRTGELFF
CDR3 DNA: TGCGCCAGCAGCTTGGGGGACAGGGTTCGCACCGGGGAGCTGTTTTTT

clone size: many
D gene: NA
V gene: TRBV7-2
J gene: TRBJ2-1
CDR3 protein: CASSLESHNYFNEQFF
CDR3 DNA: TGTGCCAGCAGCTTAGAATCGCACAATTATTTCAATGAGCAGTTCTTC

clone size: NA
D gene: NA
V gene: TRBV7-2
J gene: TRBJ2-1
CDR3 protein: CASSFGRDQFF
CDR3 DNA: TGTGCCAGCAGCTTCGGTCGAGACCAGTTCTTC

clone size: NA
D gene: NA
V gene: TRBV5-1
J gene: TRBJ1-1
CDR3 protein: CASSSGEGQNTEAFF
CDR3 DNA: TGCGCCAGCAGCTCAGGGGAAGGACAAAACACTGAAGCTTTCTTT

clone size: NA
D gene: TRBD1
V gene: TRBV19
J gene: TRBJ2-1
CDR3 protein: CASRQNRASRGYNEQFF
CDR3 DNA: TGTGCCAGCAGACAAAACCGGGCTAGCAGGGGGTACAATGAGCAGTTCTTC

clone size: few
D gene: NA
V gene: TRBV5-4
J gene: TRBJ1-1
CDR3 protein: CASSLAFNTHTEAFF
CDR3 DNA: TGTGCCAGCAGCTTGGCCTTTAACACGCATACTGAAGCTTTCTTT

clone size: few
D gene: NA
V gene: TRBV6-2/TRBV6-3
J gene: TRBJ2-7
CDR3 protein: CASHREPYEQYF
CDR3 DNA: TGTGCCAGCCACAGGGAACCCTACGAGCAGTACTTC

clone size: few
D gene: TRBD2
V gene: TRBV12-3/TRBV12-4
J gene: TRBJ2-2
CDR3 protein: CASRPPPGLAGGYTGELFF
CDR3 DNA: TGTGCCAGCAGGCCTCCGCCGGGACTAGCGGGGGGGTACACCGGGGAGCTGTTTTTT

clone size: few
D gene: TRBD2
V gene: TRBV12-3/TRBV12-4
J gene: TRBJ2-5
CDR3 protein: CASSPFGPASGAYQETQYF
CDR3 DNA: TGTGCCAGCAGTCCTTTTGGGCCGGCTAGCGGGGCGTACCAAGAGACCCAGTACTTC

clone size: NA
D gene: NA
V gene: TRBV7-9
J gene: TRBJ1-2
CDR3 protein: CASSLAGEDGYTF
CDR3 DNA: TGTGCCAGCAGCTTAGCGGGGGAGGATGGCTACACCTTC

clone size: few
D gene: NA
V gene: TRBV5-4
J gene: TRBJ1-2
CDR3 protein: CASSLGSLPNYGYTF
CDR3 DNA: TGTGCCAGCAGCTTGGGAAGCCTCCCTAACTATGGCTACACCTTC

clone size: few
D gene: TRBD2
V gene: TRBV18
J gene: TRBJ2-1
CDR3 protein: CASSRGTSGGGYNEQFF
CDR3 DNA: TGTGCCAGCTCACGTGGGACTAGCGGGGGAGGATACAATGAGCAGTTCTTC

clone size: few
D gene: NA
V gene: TRBV5-1
J gene: TRBJ1-6
CDR3 protein: CASSLDTDSPLHF
CDR3 DNA: TGCGCCAGCAGCTTGGATACAGATTCACCCCTCCACTTT

clone size: NA
D gene: NA
V gene: TRBV3-1
J gene: TRBJ2-5
CDR3 protein: CASTQERGWRETQYF
CDR3 DNA: TGTGCCAGCACCCAGGAGAGGGGATGGAGAGAGACCCAGTACTTC

clone size: few
D gene: NA
V gene: TRBV5-5
J gene: TRBJ2-7
CDR3 protein: CASSLMSPRTYEQYF
CDR3 DNA: TGTGCCAGCAGCTTGATGTCCCCCCGGACCTACGAGCAGTACTTC

clone size: many
D gene: NA
V gene: TRBV7-2
J gene: TRBJ1-1
CDR3 protein: CASSLARGAPEAFF
CDR3 DNA: TGTGCCAGCAGCTTAGCGAGGGGAGCCCCTGAAGCTTTCTTT

clone size: few
D gene: NA
V gene: TRBV13
J gene: TRBJ1-6
CDR3 protein: CASSDRWSPLHF
CDR3 DNA: TGTGCCAGCAGCGACCGGTGGTCACCCCTCCACTTT

clone size: many
D gene: NA
V gene: TRBV12-3/TRBV12-4
J gene: TRBJ1-2
CDR3 protein: CASSFSGYTF
CDR3 DNA: TGTGCCAGCAGTTTTTCCGGCTACACCTTC

clone size: few
D gene: TRBD1
V gene: TRBV7-9
J gene: TRBJ1-2
CDR3 protein: CASSFGDRDGGYTF
CDR3 DNA: TGTGCCAGCAGCTTCGGGGACAGGGACGGCGGCTACACCTTC

clone size: few
D gene: NA
V gene: TRBV11-1
J gene: TRBJ1-5
CDR3 protein: CASSLSRQTLYSNQPQHF
CDR3 DNA: TGTGCCAGCAGCTTATCGCGACAAACCCTTTATAGCAATCAGCCCCAGCATTTT

clone size: many
D gene: TRBD2
V gene: TRBV6-2/TRBV6-3
J gene: TRBJ2-4
CDR3 protein: CASRGGLSPTPLKNIQYF
CDR3 DNA: TGTGCCAGCAGGGGGGGGTTATCGCCGACCCCTCTCAAAAACATTCAGTACTTC

clone size: many
D gene: TRBD2
V gene: TRBV18
J gene: TRBJ2-2
CDR3 protein: CASSPNRLATNTGELFF
CDR3 DNA: TGTGCCAGCTCACCCAATCGACTAGCGACGAACACCGGGGAGCTGTTTTTT

clone size: NA
D gene: TRBD1
V gene: TRBV5-1
J gene: TRBJ1-1
CDR3 protein: CASSTDRGVADTEAFF
CDR3 DNA: TGCGCCAGCAGCACGGACAGGGGGGTTGCGGACACTGAAGCTTTCTTT

clone size: NA
D gene: NA
V gene: TRBV3-1
J gene: TRBJ2-5
CDR3 protein: CASSQPPGLGETQYF
CDR3 DNA: TGTGCCAGCAGCCAACCGCCTGGACTCGGGGAGACCCAGTACTTC

clone size: NA
D gene: TRBD1
V gene: TRBV20-1
J gene: TRBJ1-2
CDR3 protein: CSARGRGRSGYTF
CDR3 DNA: TGCAGTGCTAGAGGAAGGGGGCGCTCTGGCTACACCTTC

clone size: NA
D gene: TRBD1
V gene: TRBV6-1
J gene: TRBJ1-5
CDR3 protein: CASRAAPRDRILNQPQHF
CDR3 DNA: TGTGCCAGCAGAGCGGCCCCCCGGGACAGGATCCTCAATCAGCCCCAGCATTTT

clone size: NA
D gene: NA
V gene: TRBV20-1
J gene: TRBJ2-7
CDR3 protein: CSASNFRGYEQYF
CDR3 DNA: TGCAGTGCTAGCAATTTCAGGGGCTACGAGCAGTACTTC

clone size: NA
D gene: NA
V gene: TRBV7-2
J gene: TRBJ2-7
CDR3 protein: CASSLGAHYERYF
CDR3 DNA: TGTGCCAGCAGCTTAGGGGCCCATTACGAGCGGTACTTC